Listed below are T cell receptor beta chains from one sample, sequenced in a study of Tregs in tolerant kidney transplant recipients. TCRdb's copy holds only in-frame clones and misses some; the assay was immunoSEQ multiplex PCR. The table has some 21,000 clones, 65% to 85% seen once. The material was CD8+ T cells from blood (PBMCs), obtained 6 months after the transplant. These receptors were obtained from a human patient who received a combined kidney and bone marrow transplant. The graft donor may account for some of the T cells. Both conserved end residues are part of each CDR3. Part of the rows lack a size; the others show once, few, many or a class for expanded clones.

clone size: NA
V gene: TRBV7-6
J gene: TRBJ2-3
CDR3 protein: CASSLSASSSRTDTQYF

clone size: NA
V gene: TRBV11-2
J gene: TRBJ1-2
CDR3 protein: CASSLDQGIARGYTF

clone size: NA
V gene: TRBV5-1
J gene: TRBJ2-1
CDR3 protein: CASSLGGEQFF

clone size: NA
V gene: TRBV2
J gene: TRBJ2-3
CDR3 protein: CASSGDSRSTDTQYF

clone size: NA
V gene: TRBV18
J gene: TRBJ2-7
CDR3 protein: CASSQTSGLRSSYEQYF

clone size: NA
V gene: TRBV19
J gene: TRBJ2-7
CDR3 protein: CASSYGQGHEQYF

clone size: NA
V gene: TRBV27
J gene: TRBJ2-5
CDR3 protein: CASSTQTGGIWETQYF

clone size: NA
V gene: TRBV28
J gene: TRBJ1-2
CDR3 protein: CASSFSGLNYGYTF

clone size: NA
V gene: TRBV29-1
J gene: TRBJ2-3
CDR3 protein: CSVGTSVADTQYF

clone size: NA
V gene: TRBV7-9
J gene: TRBJ1-1
CDR3 protein: CASSFTGLNTEAFF

clone size: NA
V gene: TRBV11-2
J gene: TRBJ2-7
CDR3 protein: CASSFIVHEQYF

clone size: NA
V gene: TRBV28
J gene: TRBJ2-3
CDR3 protein: CASSISFFGGTTDTQYF

clone size: NA
V gene: TRBV11-2
J gene: TRBJ2-5
CDR3 protein: CASSPLLTGTGEKETQYF

clone size: NA
V gene: TRBV4-3
J gene: TRBJ1-1
CDR3 protein: CASSQDRGVDTEAFF

clone size: NA
V gene: TRBV7-3
J gene: TRBJ2-1
CDR3 protein: CASSSDRANEQFF

clone size: NA
V gene: TRBV2
J gene: TRBJ1-6
CDR3 protein: CASSEALGGNSPLHF

clone size: few
V gene: TRBV10-2
J gene: TRBJ1-1
CDR3 protein: CASRQENTEAFF

clone size: NA
V gene: TRBV13
J gene: NA
CDR3 protein: CASSPGDSYEQYF

clone size: NA
V gene: TRBV9
J gene: TRBJ1-2
CDR3 protein: CASSVGGSGTSGYTF

clone size: NA
V gene: TRBV5-6
J gene: TRBJ1-4
CDR3 protein: CAKDRAGEKLFF